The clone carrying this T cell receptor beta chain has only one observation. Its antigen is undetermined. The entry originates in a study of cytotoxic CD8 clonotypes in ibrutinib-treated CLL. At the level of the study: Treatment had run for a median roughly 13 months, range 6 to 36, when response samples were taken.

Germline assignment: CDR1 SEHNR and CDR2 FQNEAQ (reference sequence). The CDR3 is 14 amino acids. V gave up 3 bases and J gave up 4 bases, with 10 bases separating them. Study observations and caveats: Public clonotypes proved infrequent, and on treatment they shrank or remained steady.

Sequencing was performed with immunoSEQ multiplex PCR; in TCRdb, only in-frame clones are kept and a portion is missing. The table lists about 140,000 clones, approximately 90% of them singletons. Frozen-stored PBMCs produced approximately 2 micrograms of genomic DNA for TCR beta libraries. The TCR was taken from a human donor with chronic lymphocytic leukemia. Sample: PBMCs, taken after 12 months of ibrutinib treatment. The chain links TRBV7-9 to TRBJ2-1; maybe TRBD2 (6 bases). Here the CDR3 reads CASSLVAAYNEQFF. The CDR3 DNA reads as TGTGCCAGCAGCTTGGTAGCGGCTTACAATGAGCAGTTCTTC. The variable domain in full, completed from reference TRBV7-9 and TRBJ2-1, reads DTGVSQNPRHKITKRGQNVTFRCDPISEHNRLYWYRQTLGQGPEFLTYFQNEAQLEKSRLLSDRFSAERPKGSFSTLEIQRTEQGDSAMYLCASSLVAAYNEQFFGPGTRLTVL.